This passage covers 18 T cell receptor beta chains from one sample sequenced in a study of blood T cells in healthy people across ages. A second PCR of roughly 7 to 11 cycles used a sample-barcoded 5' primer and a J-beta primer mix. TCRdb called the 5' RACE reads again in MiXCR, with one record for every CDR3 protein. This sample has 1.5 million to 2 million distinct CDR3 sequences, with around 48% found just once. Sequencing was performed on blood. Every receptor here comes from a middle-aged woman in good health.

This sequence joins TRBV9 and TRBJ2-5; 9 bases agree with TRBD2. V was pared by 0 bases and J by 0 bases, with 3 bases of the junction left unmatched. The CDR3 is 16 residues long. Germline CDR1 reads SGDLS; CDR2 reads YYNGEE. This CDR3 reads CASSVGVAGDQETQYF. CDR3 DNA sequence: TGTGCCAGCAGCGTAGGAGTAGCGGGAGACCAAGAGACCCAGTACTTC.

A remark on this clonotype: A read error may produce the germline difference seen at one junction end. The chain couples TRBV7-2 to TRBJ2-5; D may match TRBD1 or TRBD2 (5 bases each). With the DNA end fitting TRBJ2-7 better, the J assignment may be wrong. The CDR3 sequence is 14 residues long. Germline CDR1 is SGHTA and CDR2 is FQGNSA. The CDR3, as DNA: TGTGTCAGCAGCTTGGGACCCCAAAGGTACGAGCAGTACTTC. Its translation: CVSSLGPQRYEQYF.

This rearrangement joins TRBV4-2 to TRBJ2-1; weak D call: TRBD1 (5 bases). Germline V gene data show CDR1 as LGHNA and CDR2 as YNFKEQ. The CDR3 contains 17 residues. Trimming took 1 base from V and 3 from J, leaving 16 bases between them. CDR3 residues: CASSQVVSREIYNEQFF. In DNA, the CDR3 is TGTGCCAGCAGCCAAGTCGTGTCCAGGGAAATCTACAATGAGCAGTTCTTC.

The V and J genes are TRBV24-1 and TRBJ2-7, with D hard to call. This CDR3 has 12 amino acids. V gave up 1 base and J gave up 7 bases, with 7 bases separating them. The germline CDR1 and CDR2 sequences are KGHDR and SFDVKD. The CDR3 bases are TGTGCCACCAGTGATTTATATAATGAGCAGTACTTC. It is translated as CATSDLYNEQYF.

The chain employs TRBV5-1 and TRBJ2-1; D is undetermined. Trimming pared 2 bases from V and 7 bases from J, leaving 10 bases between. Germline V gene lookup returns CDR1 SGHRS and CDR2 YFSETQ. There are 13 residues in the CDR3. CDR3 sequence: CASSFLRLNEQFF. CDR3 nucleotides: TGCGCCAGCAGCTTCCTACGGCTAAATGAGCAGTTCTTC.

This CDR3 reads CASSQLTQTSGSNNEQFF. The DNA for the CDR3 is TGCGCCAGCAGTCAATTGACCCAGACTAGCGGGAGTAACAATGAGCAGTTCTTC. The V call is TRBV5-1, the J call TRBJ2-1, with 12 bases identical to TRBD2. CDR1 and CDR2 from the germline V gene are SGHRS and YFSETQ. This CDR3 is built from 18 residues. With 5 bases clipped from V and 5 bases from J, the junction kept 14 bases outside the gene matches.

The chain links TRBV25-1 to TRBJ2-7; D is perhaps TRBD1 or TRBD2 (5 bases each). Per the germline V gene, CDR1 is MGHDK and CDR2 is SYGVNS. Between the trimmed V and J ends, which lost 8 bases and 2 bases, there was a span of 16 bases. The CDR3 runs to 14 residues. The CDR3 spells CASGSGLNAYEQYF. CDR3 nucleotide sequence: TGTGCCAGCGGCTCGGGGCTAAATGCCTACGAGCAGTACTTC.

The rearrangement links TRBV9 to TRBJ2-5; perhaps TRBD2 as D (7 bases). The end of the DNA fits TRBJ2-7 better, so the J call may be wrong. Germline CDR1 SGDLS, CDR2 YYNGEE. The CDR3 consists of 17 residues. The CDR3 region is CASSETVGAGASYEQYF. The CDR3 DNA follows: TGTGCCAGCAGCGAAACCGTCGGGGCGGGGGCCTCCTACGAGCAGTACTTC.

V usage is TRBV5-1 and J usage is TRBJ2-1, with 10 positions matching TRBD2. Germline V gene lookup returns CDR1 SGHRS and CDR2 YFSETQ. This CDR3 is built from 15 residues. The V gene end was trimmed by 2 bases and the J gene end by 4 bases; junction bases not matched to a gene: 3. The CDR3 DNA is TGCGCCAGCAGCTTTTCTAGCGGGGGTTACAATGAGCAGTTCTTC. Protein product: CASSFSSGGYNEQFF.

This chain uses TRBV5-1 with TRBJ2-3; 15 nucleotides line up with TRBD2. The germline V gene has CDR1 SGHRS and CDR2 YFSETQ. The CDR3 length is 19 residues. Trimming cost V 4 bases and J 0 bases; bases outside gene matches: 9. The CDR3 DNA reads TGCGCCAGCAGCAGCGGACTAGCGGGGGGGGGCGTCAGCACAGATACGCAGTATTTT. Protein sequence: CASSSGLAGGGVSTDTQYF.

This clonotype has more than one count but fewer than ten. The chain links TRBV11-2 to TRBJ2-7, with a possible D match to TRBD1 (5 bases). Trimming pared 0 bases from V and 1 base from J, leaving 13 bases between. The V gene's germline CDR1 is SGHAT and CDR2 FQNNGV. This CDR3 comprises 16 residues. Here the CDR3 reads CASSLELQTDSYEQYF. The CDR3 DNA sequence: TGTGCCAGCAGCTTAGAACTCCAGACAGATTCCTACGAGCAGTACTTC.

The rearrangement links TRBV12-3 or TRBV12-4 to TRBJ1-6; 8 nucleotides agree with TRBD1. Trimming took 6 bases from V and 10 from J; bases not matched to a gene: 8. CDR3 length: 14 residues. The CDR3 loop is CASRLDRVVSPLHF. The DNA of the CDR3 is TGTGCCAGCAGATTGGACAGGGTCGTCTCACCCCTCCACTTT.

This clonotype appeared once. The chain couples TRBV29-1 to TRBJ1-4; TRBD1 matches at 10 bases. Germline V CDR1 and CDR2: SQVTM, ANQGSEA. The CDR3 spans 16 residues. The J segment lost 5 bases and the V segment lost 7 bases, leaving 13 bases of the junction unmatched. The CDR3 DNA reads as TGCAGCGCTCGGAGGTTACCGGGACAGGGGAATGAAAAACTGTTTTTT. Translated, it gives CSARRLPGQGNEKLFF.

The chain employs TRBV27 and TRBJ2-5, with D tentatively TRBD1 (5 bases). CDR1 and CDR2 from the germline V gene are MNHEY and SMNVEV (reference sequence). This CDR3 is 14 amino acids long. V was shortened by 6 bases and J by 2 bases, with 13 bases between the two germline ends. The CDR3: CASSPRTRQETQYF. For the CDR3, the DNA is TGTGCCAGCAGCCCCAGGACACGACAAGAGACCCAGTACTTC.

This chain uses TRBV6-6 with TRBJ2-1; TRBD2 aligns across 10 bases. This CDR3 contains 15 residues. CDR1 is MNHNY and CDR2 is SVGAGI in the germline V gene (reference sequence). The ends lost 7 bases at V and 5 bases at J; junction bases unmatched: 8. The CDR3 protein is CASKSLAGVNNEQFF. Here the CDR3 DNA reads TGTGCCAGCAAGTCTCTAGCGGGGGTTAACAATGAGCAGTTCTTC.

This sequence joins TRBV11-1 and TRBJ2-4; D not certain. Germline CDR1 SGHAT, CDR2 FQDESV (reference sequence). V lost 0 bases, J lost 8 bases, and 8 bases lay in between. This CDR3 comprises 13 residues. CDR3 in amino acids: CASSLAAADIQYF. The CDR3 DNA reads TGTGCCAGCAGCTTAGCCGCAGCAGACATTCAGTACTTC.

The V gene is TRBV20-1, the J gene TRBJ2-3; tentative D call: TRBD1 (5 bases). CDR3 length equals 14 residues. The V and J ends lost 5 bases and 9 bases respectively, with 21 bases between them. Germline lookup yields CDR1 DFQATT and CDR2 SNEGSKA (reference sequence). CDR3 bases: TGCAGTGCTGGGCTGGGGCAGGGCAGGCTCACGCAGTATTTT. Translating it yields CSAGLGQGRLTQYF.

The chain couples TRBV12-3 or TRBV12-4 to TRBJ2-1, with 7 nucleotides matching TRBD1. This CDR3 is built from 15 residues. The junction had 5 bases not matched to a gene; V was cut back by 4 bases and J by 2 bases. This chain's CDR3 is CASSSHRGPYNEQFF. Written as DNA, the CDR3 is TGTGCCAGCAGTTCTCACAGGGGTCCCTACAATGAGCAGTTCTTC.